A selection of T cell receptor beta chains follows, all from one sample in a study of shared clonotypes between healthy human individuals. The protocol was immunoSEQ multiplex PCR, while the TCRdb copy is restricted to in-frame clones and leaves out a portion. This table has around 500,000 clones, roughly 80% appearing once. Sequencing used PBMCs. These receptors were obtained from a woman aged 40 to 50 in good health. Some clones in this sample may be carry-over from other donors' samples. CDR3s include the opening cysteine and the closing phenylalanine or tryptophan. D genes are given only for firm matches. Clone size is not always given. Where it is, it says once, few, many or a class for expanded clones.

D gene,V gene,J gene,clone size,CDR3 DNA,CDR3 protein
.,TRBV28,TRBJ2-7,once,TGTGCCAGCAGTTTGGGGACCTGGGAGCAGTACTTC,CASSLGTWEQYF
TRBD1,TRBV28,TRBJ1-5,.,TGTGCCAGCAGTTTATTGGCGGGACAGGGTAATCAGCCCCAGCATTTT,CASSLLAGQGNQPQHF
.,TRBV5-1,TRBJ1-3,once,TGCGCCAGCAGCTTGGGGGGGAGTACCTCTGGAAACACCATATATTTT,CASSLGGSTSGNTIYF
TRBD2,TRBV19,TRBJ2-3,once,TGTGCCAGTAGTCGTAGCGGGAGTGATACGCAGTATTTT,CASSRSGSDTQYF
TRBD2,TRBV27,TRBJ2-2,.,TGTGCCAGCAACCCGGGACTAGCGAGCTCCGCGGGGGAGCTGTTTTTT,CASNPGLASSAGELFF
TRBD2,TRBV28,TRBJ2-5,.,TGTGCCAGCATAGCGGGAGGAACCCAAGAGACCCAGTACTTC,CASIAGGTQETQYF
.,TRBV4-2,TRBJ1-2,.,TGTGCCAGCAGCCAACGCCGGGACATCCTCCCAGAATTC,CASSQRRDILPEF
TRBD1,TRBV6-5,TRBJ1-1,.,TGTGCCAGCAGTTACTCGTCTACAGGGGGCCCTGAAGCTTTCTTT,CASSYSSTGGPEAFF
TRBD2,TRBV30,TRBJ2-1,.,TGTGCCTGGAGCGAGGGGCCTCGGACTAGCGGGAGCCGAGGCAATGAGCAGTTCTTC,CAWSEGPRTSGSRGNEQFF
.,TRBV5-1,TRBJ2-7,once,TGCGCCAGCAGCTTGGAACCATACTACGAGCAGTACTTC,CASSLEPYYEQYF
.,TRBV4-1,TRBJ2-3,.,TGCGCCAGCAGCCAACTGGTGGGACGCGCCCCTAGCACAGATACGCAGTATTTT,CASSQLVGRAPSTDTQYF
TRBD2,TRBV2,TRBJ2-5,.,TGTGCCAGCAGTGGGGTACTAGCGATCCAAGAGACCCAGTACTTC,CASSGVLAIQETQYF
TRBD1,TRBV27,TRBJ2-5,.,TGTGCCAGCAGCCGTCTCGGACAGGGATGGGAGACCCAGTACTTC,CASSRLGQGWETQYF
.,TRBV10-3,TRBJ2-7,.,TGTGCCATCAGTGGGTCTGGCTCAGGGCCGAGGGGATCCTACGAGCAGTACTTC,CAISGSGSGPRGSYEQYF
TRBD2,TRBV28,TRBJ2-7,.,TGTGCCAGCAGTTTATCCCCTAGCGGCCAATACGAGCAGTACTTC,CASSLSPSGQYEQYF
.,TRBV5-1,TRBJ2-5,.,TGCGCCAGCACAACTTCAGGGCAGGGACAGACCCAGTACTTC,CASTTSGQGQTQYF